The present T cell receptor (beta chain) was sequenced within a study of blood T cell repertoires in COVID-19. Study overall: Acute-phase and convalescent COVID-19 samples originated in the United States, Italy and Spain. The analysed material was cDNA or gDNA that came from T cells, B-cell-depleted T cells, or PBMCs.

Authors' processing steps: Amplification of reference gene primers was used by the study to estimate nucleated cell counts. Repertoires were generated with immunoSEQ multiplex PCR, while TCRdb's copy carries only in-frame clones and drops some. V and J calls and clone size come straight from that table; D and trimming were deduced from the DNA. The sample consists of around 100,000 clones, approximately 86% of them appearing once. Germline trimming cut 4 bases from V and 2 bases from J; bases unmatched to any gene: 3. There are 15 residues in the CDR3. The germline V gene encodes CDR1 SNHLY and CDR2 FYNNEI.

What was sequenced was peripheral blood. The chain employs TRBV2 and TRBJ2-1, with TRBD2 matching over 9 bases. This TCR was recovered from an older man with acute or convalescent COVID-19. CDR3 amino acids: CASSGGGRAYNEQFF. DNA for the CDR3: TGTGCCAGCAGTGGGGGCGGGAGGGCCTACAATGAGCAGTTCTTC.